Shown below are 29 T cell receptor beta chains from a single sample sequenced in a study of cytomegalovirus exposure and HLA in healthy donors (dated by TCRdb to the late 2010s). Library preparation used the immunoSEQ multiplex PCR assay. For the multiplex PCR, a mixture combining 60 forward primers for TCR Vbeta segments and 13 reverse primers for TCR Jbeta segments was used. In TCRdb, the immuneACCESS table is reduced to in-frame sequences with V and J assigned. These tables do not hold every clone; where another copy was compared, an unresolved V gene accounts for under half, and the others remain unexplained. The sample table holds more than 70,000 clones. The ten largest clonotypes hold around 1.6% of the sample. Sequences were obtained from PBMCs. The receptor source for this set is a woman aged 55-75 years in good health and CMV-seronegative.

The V and J genes are TRBV28 and TRBJ2-5; TRBD1 might be the D (6 bases). Germline-derived CDR1 and CDR2 are MDHEN and SYDVKM. Trimming left V 4 bases short and J 3 bases short, with 12 bases between. This CDR3 region has 14 residues. CDR3 coding DNA: TGTGCCAGCAGTTCTGGACAGCAAGAAGAGACCCAGTACTTC. As protein: CASSSGQQEETQYF.

V and J are TRBV19 and TRBJ1-2; D unresolved. The germline V gene encodes CDR1 LNHDA and CDR2 SQIVND (reference sequence). The V gene lost 3 bases and the J gene lost 2 bases, with 10 bases spanning the gap. The CDR3 runs to 14 residues. CDR3 protein: CASSIEFFNYGYTF. CDR3 bases: TGTGCCAGTAGTATCGAGTTTTTCAACTATGGCTACACCTTC. The entire variable domain, with the rest obtained from reference TRBV19 and TRBJ1-2, is as follows: DGGITQSPKYLFRKEGQNVTLSCEQNLNHDAMYWYRQDPGQGLRLIYYSQIVNDFQKGDIAEGYSVSREKKESFPLTVTSAQKNPTAFYLCASSIEFFNYGYTFGSGTRLTVV.

The chain combines TRBV5-1 with TRBJ1-2, with a tentative D call TRBD1 (6 bases). Per germline, CDR1 SGHRS and CDR2 YFSETQ. V was pared by 4 bases and J by 4 bases, with 23 bases between. The CDR3 spans 17 residues. The DNA of the CDR3 is TGCGCCAGCAGCAAGGATTCCGGGACACTTGCGGCCTATGGCTACACCTTC. This translates into CASSKDSGTLAAYGYTF.

V is TRBV28 and J is TRBJ2-1; D might be TRBD2 (6 bases). Germline-derived CDR1 and CDR2 are MDHEN and SYDVKM. The CDR3 covers 13 residues. The ends were cut back, 3 bases at V and 16 bases at J, with 19 bases in the middle. CDR3: CASSLFPLTRHFF. The CDR3 bases are TGTGCCAGCAGTTTGTTCCCCTTGACTAGGCATTTCTTC.

The V call is TRBV27, the J call TRBJ2-7; D may be TRBD1 (5 bases). V was pared by 2 bases and J by 4 bases, with 15 bases between. CDR1 and CDR2 (germline): MNHEY, SMNVEV (reference sequence). This CDR3 region has 15 residues. CDR3 DNA: TGTGCCAGCAGTTTAGACAGTTTTCCTCTGTACGAGCAGTACTTC. It encodes CASSLDSFPLYEQYF.

This chain links TRBV21-1 with TRBJ2-7; the table assigns TRBD1, which was not confirmed against the DNA. TRBV21-1 represents a pseudogene. The CDR3 covers 17 residues. CDR3 nucleotide sequence: TGTGCCTACAGGGACCTTAGGGACGCTTTGAGCTCCTACGAGCAGTACTTC. It codes for CAYRDLRDALSSYEQYF.

The V gene is TRBV2, the J gene TRBJ1-1; 9 nucleotides line up with TRBD1. The V segment lost 6 bases and the J segment 4 bases; nucleotides outside the gene matches: 6. Germline assignment: CDR1 SNHLY and CDR2 FYNNEI. CDR3 length: 14 residues. CDR3: CASRGDRVFTEAFF. As DNA, the CDR3 is TGTGCCAGCAGGGGGGACAGGGTGTTCACTGAAGCTTTCTTT.

The chain combines TRBV10-2 with TRBJ1-5; 8 positions match TRBD1. Germline values: CDR1 WSHSY, CDR2 SAAADI. The CDR3 is made up of 16 amino acids. Trimming took 5 bases from V and 5 from J; bases not matched to a gene: 11. Written as DNA, the CDR3 is TGCGCCAGCAGTTTACCCGGACAGGGCCGTTATCAGCCCCAGCATTTT. Translating it yields CASSLPGQGRYQPQHF.

This sequence joins TRBV28 and TRBJ1-5, with D uncertain. Germline CDR1 and CDR2: MDHEN and SYDVKM. The CDR3 sequence is 11 residues long. The V end was cut by 4 bases, the J end by 13 bases, with 11 bases between. The CDR3 DNA reads TGTGCCAGCAGTTCCGAGCGGTCTCAGCATTTT. Its translation is CASSSERSQHF. Complete variable domain (other parts from reference TRBV28 and TRBJ1-5): DVKVTQSSRYLVKRTGEKVFLECVQDMDHENMFWYRQDPGLGLRLIYFSYDVKMKEKGDIPEGYSVSREKKERFSLILESASTNQTSMYLCASSSERSQHFGDGTRLSIL.

The gene calls are TRBV4-2 and TRBJ2-1, with 9 positions matching TRBD2. Per the germline V gene, CDR1 is LGHNA and CDR2 is YNFKEQ. CDR3 length: 14 amino acids. The V and J ends lost 7 bases and 6 bases, in that order; junction bases with no gene match: 7. The CDR3 coding sequence is TGTGCCAGCACCGCCAAGCGGGAGGTCAATGAGCAGTTCTTC. Protein product: CASTAKREVNEQFF.

J is TRBJ1-5 and V is TRBV19; D possibly corresponds to TRBD1 (6 bases). Germline V gene sequence: CDR1 LNHDA, CDR2 SQIVND (reference sequence). V was pared by 7 bases and J by 3 bases, with 13 bases between. There are 14 residues in the CDR3. This chain's CDR3 is CASNPGQFNQPQHF. The CDR3 DNA follows: TGTGCCAGTAACCCAGGACAGTTCAATCAGCCCCAGCATTTT.

This chain uses TRBV27 with TRBJ2-5, with D hard to call. The last part of the DNA fits TRBJ2-7 better; the J call may be wrong. Per the germline V gene, CDR1 is MNHEY and CDR2 is SMNVEV (reference sequence). This CDR3 spans 15 amino acids. CDR3 amino acids: CASSLSNAARNEQYF. Written as DNA, the CDR3 is TGTGCCAGCAGTTTATCTAACGCCGCGAGGAACGAGCAGTACTTC.

V usage is TRBV6-5 and J usage is TRBJ1-2; maybe TRBD1 (6 bases). CDR1 is MNHEY, CDR2 SVGAGI, per germline. The CDR3 is made up of 15 amino acids. Trimming shortened V by 0 bases and J by 5 bases, and 13 bases separated the two germline ends. Here the CDR3 DNA reads TGTGCCAGCAGTTACTCGATAGGGACATCATATGGCTACACCTTC. It translates to CASSYSIGTSYGYTF.

The V call is TRBV6-5, the J call TRBJ2-1; D ambiguous. CDR3 length: 11 residues. The germline V gene encodes CDR1 MNHEY and CDR2 SVGAGI. Trimming cost V 4 bases and J 9 bases, with 7 bases left between them. The CDR3 sequence: CASSSTTEQFF. The CDR3 nucleotides are TGTGCCAGCAGTTCAACAACTGAGCAGTTCTTC.

V is TRBV2 and J is TRBJ2-4, with 7 bases fitting TRBD1. With V trimmed by 5 bases and J by 8 bases, 6 bases remained unmatched. CDR3 size: 13 residues. Germline lookup yields CDR1 SNHLY and CDR2 FYNNEI. CDR3 amino acids: CASSRQGEDIQYF. Here the CDR3 DNA reads TGTGCCAGCAGTCGACAGGGTGAGGACATTCAGTACTTC.

The gene calls are TRBV5-1 and TRBJ1-1; 12 nucleotides agree with TRBD1. This CDR3 comprises 18 residues. J gave up 0 bases and V 0 bases, and 6 bases lay outside the gene matches. Germline V gives CDR1 SGHRS, CDR2 YFSETQ. The CDR3 is CASSLEAGTGGLNTEAFF. In nucleotides, the CDR3 is TGCGCCAGCAGCTTGGAGGCCGGGACAGGGGGCTTGAACACTGAAGCTTTCTTT.

The chain recombines TRBV27 with TRBJ2-6; 10 nucleotides agree with TRBD2. Trimming at V came to 5 bases and at J to 4 bases, leaving 8 bases not matched to a gene. Germline CDR1 MNHEY, CDR2 SMNVEV (reference sequence). This CDR3 is 17 amino acids long. Here the CDR3 DNA reads TGTGCCAGCAGTCCACTAGCGGGAATGCCCGGGGCCAACGTCCTGACTTTC. Encoded protein: CASSPLAGMPGANVLTF.

This chain links TRBV6-6 with TRBJ2-7, with D perhaps TRBD1 (5 bases). V was pared by 4 bases and J by 4 bases, with 11 bases between. CDR1 is MNHNY and CDR2 is SVGAGI in the germline V gene (reference sequence). This CDR3 is built from 13 residues. This CDR3 reads CASSFGRAYEQYF. CDR3 DNA: TGTGCCAGCAGTTTCGGCAGGGCTTACGAGCAGTACTTC.

A note on this clone: This sample also contains other DNA sequences that code for the same CDR3. The chain has TRBV5-1 and TRBJ2-7; 11 positions agree with TRBD1. Trimming took 4 bases from V and 4 from J; bases not matched to a gene: 4. Germline CDR1 reads SGHRS; CDR2 reads YFSETQ. This CDR3 contains 14 residues. The CDR3 coding sequence is TGCGCCAGCAGCACCGGACAGGGGGCATACGAGCAGTACTTC. This translates into CASSTGQGAYEQYF.

This clone registers medium-sized by frequency. The same CDR3 is also encoded by other DNA sequences in this sample. The J gene is TRBJ2-3, the V gene TRBV27; 8 bases match TRBD1. The CDR3 consists of 13 residues. Trimming took 6 bases from V and 5 from J; bases not matched to a gene: 4. Germline CDR1 is MNHEY and CDR2 is SMNVEV (reference sequence). In nucleotides, the CDR3 is TGTGCCAGCAGGACAGGGGCTGTAGATACGCAGTATTTT. This translates into CASRTGAVDTQYF.

CDR3 in DNA: TGTGCCAGCAGTTTTCCCGTTAGCAATGAGCAGTTCTTC. This translates into CASSFPVSNEQFF. The chain uses TRBV28 and TRBJ2-1; D remains unclear. This CDR3 region has 13 residues. Trimming shortened V by 3 bases and J by 6 bases, and 9 bases separated the two germline ends. Per germline, CDR1 MDHEN and CDR2 SYDVKM.

The CDR3 region has the DNA TGTGCCAGTAGTATGCCGGGACTTCAGGAGCAGTTCTTC. Translated, it gives CASSMPGLQEQFF. The chain joins TRBV19 to TRBJ2-1, with D possibly matching TRBD2 (6 bases). In germline, CDR1 is LNHDA, CDR2 SQIVND (reference sequence). The CDR3 extends over 13 amino acids. V was cut by 3 bases and J by 10 bases, with 13 bases left in between.

The chain combines TRBV10-3 with TRBJ1-2, with TRBD1 identical over 7 bases. In germline, CDR1 is ENHRY, CDR2 SYGVKD. This CDR3 contains 13 residues. The V segment lost 5 bases and the J segment 3 bases; nucleotides outside the gene matches: 3. CDR3 protein: CAISRQGDYGYTF. In DNA, the CDR3 is TGTGCCATCAGTCGACAGGGAGACTATGGCTACACCTTC.

CDR3 sequence reads: CSVQTAGTSGRDLGVQYF. The DNA for the CDR3 is TGCAGCGTTCAAACAGCCGGGACTAGCGGGAGGGATCTAGGGGTGCAGTACTTC. The rearrangement joins TRBV29-1 to TRBJ2-7; 16 bases line up with TRBD2. Germline V gene data show CDR1 as SQVTM and CDR2 as ANQGSEA. Trimming removed 5 bases from V and 9 bases from J; junction bases left unmatched: 19. The CDR3 is made up of 18 amino acids.

This CDR3 reads CASSLGTGPNQPQHF. The CDR3 nucleotides are TGTGCCAGCAGTTTAGGGACAGGGCCCAATCAGCCCCAGCATTTT. The chain links TRBV28 to TRBJ1-5; 9 bases align to TRBD1. Trimming removed 2 bases from V and 3 bases from J; junction bases left unmatched: 2. This CDR3 region has 15 residues. CDR1 is MDHEN and CDR2 is SYDVKM in the germline V gene.

This rearrangement joins TRBV28 to TRBJ2-3; a possible D gene is TRBD2 (5 bases). The CDR3 consists of 14 residues. V lost 7 bases and J lost 0, with 11 bases in between. CDR1 is MDHEN, CDR2 SYDVKM, per germline. The CDR3 sequence: CASISSGSTDTQYF. Here the CDR3 DNA reads TGTGCCAGCATATCGTCGGGGAGCACAGATACGCAGTATTTT.

This chain connects TRBV7-9 to TRBJ2-5, with 9 nucleotides matching TRBD2. CDR1 is SEHNR, CDR2 FQNEAQ, per germline (reference sequence). V lost 6 bases and J lost 2; bases outside the gene matches: 7. This CDR3 is built from 15 residues. The CDR3 spells CASRTYSGGQETQYF. The CDR3 DNA is TGTGCCAGCAGAACTTATAGCGGGGGACAAGAGACCCAGTACTTC.

The V and J genes are TRBV9 and TRBJ2-4; 8 bases align to TRBD2. CDR1 and CDR2 from the germline V gene are SGDLS and YYNGEE. This CDR3 has 18 amino acids. Trimming cost V 4 bases and J 1 base; bases outside gene matches: 13. Here the CDR3 reads CASSPGTRSLLAKNIQYF. The CDR3, as DNA: TGTGCCAGCAGCCCCGGGACTAGGTCGCTTTTGGCCAAAAACATTCAGTACTTC.

The CDR3 DNA reads as TGTGCCAGCAGTTTAAGGGGGGGGATGAACTATGGCTACACCTTC. It is translated as CASSLRGGMNYGYTF. The chain links TRBV28 to TRBJ1-2, with D perhaps TRBD1 (6 bases). Per the germline V gene, CDR1 is MDHEN and CDR2 is SYDVKM. The CDR3 is 15 amino acids. The germline V and J ends were trimmed by 2 bases and 2 bases, with 12 bases remaining between them.